This T cell receptor beta chain was found in a study of response to subunit inactivated influenza vaccine. Germline V lookup: CDR1 SGHTA, CDR2 FQGNSA. CDR3 length: 13 amino acids. The V gene lost 7 bases and the J gene lost 6 bases, with 14 bases spanning the gap. Each CDR3 protein gets one entry after TCRdb re-called the RT-PCR reads with MiXCR. Among about 500,000 distinct CDR3 sequences, 7.2% were seen once, and the ten largest hold around 14%. The sample in question was PBMCs from blood, obtained roughly 24 months after vaccination. The chain carries TRBV7-2 and TRBJ2-3; perhaps D is TRBD1 or TRBD2 (6 bases each). The receptor comes from a man aged 45-69 years who received an inactivated influenza vaccine. The CDR3 coding sequence is TGTGCCAGCAACCCACAGGGAGGTGATACGCAGTATTTT. It is translated as CASNPQGGDTQYF. Full variable domain (outside the CDR3, taken from reference TRBV7-2 and TRBJ2-3): GAGVSQSPSNKVTEKGKDVELRCDPISGHTALYWYRQSLGQGLEFLIYFQGNSAPDKSGLPSDRFSAERTGGSVSTLTIQRTQQEDSAVYLCASNPQGGDTQYFGPGTRLTVL.